These 2 T cell receptor beta chains originate from one sample sequenced in a study of cytotoxic CD8 clonotypes in ibrutinib-treated CLL. The table came from immunoSEQ multiplex PCR; TCRdb's copy has only in-frame clones and leaves some out. Of about 130,000 clones listed, about 85% are singletons. The starting material was PBMCs, obtained after 24 months of ibrutinib treatment. The receptors shown here come from a human donor with chronic lymphocytic leukemia.

This chain links TRBV10-3 with TRBJ1-4, with D possibly TRBD1 on 5 matching bases. The germline V and J ends were trimmed by 3 bases and 8 bases, with 10 bases remaining between them. The CDR3 spans 13 residues. Germline CDR1 is ENHRY and CDR2 is SYGVKD. The CDR3 DNA reads as TGTGCCATCAGTGAATTGGCAGGGGAAAAACTGTTTTTT. It codes for CAISELAGEKLFF.

CDR3 amino acids: CASSPPGRLLTNTGELFF. Written as DNA, the CDR3 is TGTGCCAGCTCACCACCGGGGCGACTACTAACGAACACCGGGGAGCTGTTTTTT. J is TRBJ2-2 and V is TRBV18; D tentatively reads TRBD1 or TRBD2 (5 bases each). The CDR3 has 18 amino acids. V gave up 0 bases and J gave up 0 bases, with 14 bases separating them. Looked up from germline, CDR1 is KGHSH and CDR2 is LQKENI.